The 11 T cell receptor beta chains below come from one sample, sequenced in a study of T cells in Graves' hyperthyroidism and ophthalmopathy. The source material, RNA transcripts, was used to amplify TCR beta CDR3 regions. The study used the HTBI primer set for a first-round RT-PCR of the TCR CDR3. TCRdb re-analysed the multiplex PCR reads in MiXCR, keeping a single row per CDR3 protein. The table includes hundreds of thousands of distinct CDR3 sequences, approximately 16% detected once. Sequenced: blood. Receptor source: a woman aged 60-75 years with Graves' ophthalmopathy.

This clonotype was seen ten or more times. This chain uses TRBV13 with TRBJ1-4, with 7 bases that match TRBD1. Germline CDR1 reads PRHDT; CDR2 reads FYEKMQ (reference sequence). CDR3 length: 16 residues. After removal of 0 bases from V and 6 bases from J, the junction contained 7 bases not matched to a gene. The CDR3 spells CASSLGGQPGYEKLFF. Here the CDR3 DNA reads TGTGCCAGCAGCTTAGGGGGACAGCCGGGTTATGAAAAACTGTTTTTT. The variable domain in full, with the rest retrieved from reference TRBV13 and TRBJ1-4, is AAGVIQSPRHLIKEKRETATLKCYPIPRHDTVYWYQQGPGQDPQFLISFYEKMQSDKGSIPDRFSAQQFSDYHSELNMSSLELGDSALYFCASSLGGQPGYEKLFFGSGTQLSVL.

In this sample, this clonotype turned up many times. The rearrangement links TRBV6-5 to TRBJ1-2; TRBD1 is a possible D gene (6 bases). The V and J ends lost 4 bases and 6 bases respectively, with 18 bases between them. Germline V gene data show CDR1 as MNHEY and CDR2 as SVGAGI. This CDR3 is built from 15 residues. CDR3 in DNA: TGTGCCAGCAGTTCCTCGACAGGTTGGGTGCATGGCTACACCTTC. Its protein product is CASSSSTGWVHGYTF.

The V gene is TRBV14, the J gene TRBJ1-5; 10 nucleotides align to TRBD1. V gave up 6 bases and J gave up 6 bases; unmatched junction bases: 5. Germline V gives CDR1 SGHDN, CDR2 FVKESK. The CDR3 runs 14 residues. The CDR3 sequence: CASRTGGIAQPQHF. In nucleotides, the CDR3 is TGTGCCAGCAGGACAGGGGGCATCGCTCAGCCCCAGCATTTT.

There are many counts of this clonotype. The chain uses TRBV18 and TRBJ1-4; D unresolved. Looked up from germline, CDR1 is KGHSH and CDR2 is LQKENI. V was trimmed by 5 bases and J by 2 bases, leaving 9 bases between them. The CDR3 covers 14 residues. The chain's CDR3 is CASSSAVTNEKLFF. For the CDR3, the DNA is TGTGCCAGCTCATCCGCCGTCACTAATGAAAAACTGTTTTTT. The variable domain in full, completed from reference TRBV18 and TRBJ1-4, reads NAGVMQNPRHLVRRRGQEARLRCSPMKGHSHVYWYRQLPEEGLKFMVYLQKENIIDESGMPKERFSAEFPKEGPSILRIQQVVRGDSAAYFCASSSAVTNEKLFFGSGTQLSVL.

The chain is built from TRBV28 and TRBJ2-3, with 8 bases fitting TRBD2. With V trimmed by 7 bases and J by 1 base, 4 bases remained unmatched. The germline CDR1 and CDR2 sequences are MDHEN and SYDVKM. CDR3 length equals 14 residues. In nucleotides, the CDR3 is TGTGCCAGCAAAACAGCGGGAGGCACAGATACGCAGTATTTT. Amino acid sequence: CASKTAGGTDTQYF.

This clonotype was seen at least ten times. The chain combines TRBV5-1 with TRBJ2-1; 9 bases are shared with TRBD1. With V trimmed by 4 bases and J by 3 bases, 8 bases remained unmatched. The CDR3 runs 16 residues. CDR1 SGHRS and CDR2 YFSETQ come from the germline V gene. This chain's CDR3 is CASSVDRGAVYNEQFF. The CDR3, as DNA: TGCGCCAGCAGCGTGGACAGGGGAGCTGTCTACAATGAGCAGTTCTTC.

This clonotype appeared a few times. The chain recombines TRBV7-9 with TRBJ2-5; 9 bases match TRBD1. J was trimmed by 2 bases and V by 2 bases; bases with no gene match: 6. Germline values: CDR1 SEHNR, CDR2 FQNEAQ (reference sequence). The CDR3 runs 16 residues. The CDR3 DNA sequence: TGTGCCAGCAGCTTAAAGGGGGACAGGGCTCAAGAGACCCAGTACTTC. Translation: CASSLKGDRAQETQYF.

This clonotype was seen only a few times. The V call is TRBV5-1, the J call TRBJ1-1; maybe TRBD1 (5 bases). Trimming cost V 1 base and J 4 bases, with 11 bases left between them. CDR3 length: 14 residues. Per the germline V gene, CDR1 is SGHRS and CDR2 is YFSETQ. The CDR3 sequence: CASSLLGRVTEAFF. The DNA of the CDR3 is TGCGCCAGCAGCTTGCTTGGCAGGGTCACTGAAGCTTTCTTT.

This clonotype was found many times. The CDR3 sequence is CASSTFSGDQETQYF. The CDR3 region has the DNA TGTGCCAGCTCTACGTTTAGCGGGGATCAAGAGACCCAGTACTTC. The chain uses TRBV28 and TRBJ2-5; 8 bases map to TRBD2. CDR1 is MDHEN and CDR2 is SYDVKM in the germline V gene. J was trimmed by 2 bases and V by 8 bases; bases with no gene match: 10. CDR3 size: 15 residues.

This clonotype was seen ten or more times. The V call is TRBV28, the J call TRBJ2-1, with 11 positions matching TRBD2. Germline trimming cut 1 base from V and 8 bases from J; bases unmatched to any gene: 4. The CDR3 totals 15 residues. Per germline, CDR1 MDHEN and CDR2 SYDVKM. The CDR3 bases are TGTGCCAGCAGTTTATTTCTAGCGGGAGGCCATGAGCAGTTCTTC. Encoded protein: CASSLFLAGGHEQFF.

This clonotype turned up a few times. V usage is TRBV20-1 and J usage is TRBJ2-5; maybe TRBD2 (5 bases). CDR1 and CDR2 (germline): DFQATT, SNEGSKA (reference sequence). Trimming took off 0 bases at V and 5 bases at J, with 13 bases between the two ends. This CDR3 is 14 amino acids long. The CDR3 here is CSAREGLTGETQYF. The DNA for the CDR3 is TGCAGTGCTAGAGAGGGTTTAACGGGGGAGACCCAGTACTTC.